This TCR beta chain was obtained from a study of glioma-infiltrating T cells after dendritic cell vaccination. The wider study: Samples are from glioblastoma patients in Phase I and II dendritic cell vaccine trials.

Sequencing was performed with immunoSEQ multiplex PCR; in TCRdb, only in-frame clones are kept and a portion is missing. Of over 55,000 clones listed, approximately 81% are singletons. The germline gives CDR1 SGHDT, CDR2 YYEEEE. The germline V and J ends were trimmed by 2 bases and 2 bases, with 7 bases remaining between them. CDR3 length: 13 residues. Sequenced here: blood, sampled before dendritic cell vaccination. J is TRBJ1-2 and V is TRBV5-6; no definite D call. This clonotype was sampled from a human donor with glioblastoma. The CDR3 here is CASSLPRNYGYTF. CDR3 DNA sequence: TGTGCCAGCAGCTTACCGCGAAACTATGGCTACACCTTC.